This T cell receptor beta chain was recorded in a study of blood T cell repertoires in COVID-19. The CDR3 is 16 amino acids. Clones were sequenced by immunoSEQ multiplex PCR, and TCRdb holds only the in-frame ones, with some missing. The repertoire holds 360,000 or so clones, with 89% as singletons. The genes are TRBV21-1 and TRBJ2-7; the listed D gene, TRBD1, was not tested against the DNA. TRBV21-1 is annotated as a pseudogene. Input material: PBMCs or T cells enriched from blood (not recorded which). The sequence derives from a woman in her 30s who had recovered from COVID-19. CDR3 in DNA: TGTGCCAGCAGCAAAGGGCAGGGGGCCCTATCCTACGAGCAGTACTTC. Protein sequence: CASSKGQGALSYEQYF.